Listed below are T cell receptor beta chains from one sample, sequenced in a study of PD-1 blockade in classical Hodgkin lymphoma. Assay: immunoSEQ multiplex PCR; the TCRdb copy retains only in-frame clones and omits some. The repertoire holds about 64,000 clones, with around 94% as singletons. The sequenced sample was peripheral blood mononuclear cells (PBMCs), obtained before the fourth cycle of nivolumab. Receptors originate from a human donor with classical Hodgkin lymphoma. Each CDR3 is given with its conserved first and last residue. The D gene is left open where the match is weak. Expanded clones are given a class, and other clones once, few, many or no size at all.

V gene	D gene	J gene	clone size	CDR3 DNA	CDR3 protein
TRBV15	TRBD2	TRBJ2-7	NA	TGTGCCACCAGCAGAGATCAGGGCGGGGGAATGCAGTACTTC	CATSRDQGGGMQYF
TRBV9	NA	TRBJ1-1	few	TGTGCCAGCAGCCAGGGACCGAACACTGAAGCTTTCTTT	CASSQGPNTEAFF
TRBV7-9	TRBD2	TRBJ2-5	NA	TGTGCCAGCAGCCCGAGGACTAGCGGGGTGCTCCAAGAGACCCAGTACTTC	CASSPRTSGVLQETQYF
TRBV5-6	TRBD2	TRBJ2-2	NA	TGTGCCAGCAGGAAACTAGCGGGAGGATCCGGGGAGCTGTTTTTT	CASRKLAGGSGELFF
TRBV27	NA	TRBJ1-1	NA	TGTGCCAGCAGTTTAAATAGGGAGAGGAACACTGAAGCTTTCTTT	CASSLNRERNTEAFF
TRBV4-2	NA	TRBJ2-1	NA	TGTGCCAGCAGCCAAGGAGGCAATGAGCAGTTCTTC	CASSQGGNEQFF
TRBV9	TRBD2	TRBJ2-5	NA	TGTGCCAGCAGCGTAGTCGTTGGCCGCGGGAGAGGGCAAGAGACCCAGTACTTC	CASSVVVGRGRGQETQYF
TRBV11-2	NA	TRBJ1-2	NA	TGTGCCAGCAGCTTAGGGGGATCTAACTATGGCTACACCTTC	CASSLGGSNYGYTF
TRBV27	NA	TRBJ2-1	NA	TGTGCCAGCAGTTTGATTTCTCCCCTGAGCTACAATGAGCAGTTCTTC	CASSLISPLSYNEQFF
TRBV6-5	NA	TRBJ1-1	NA	TGTGCCAGCAGTTTGAGCAGGGCCGACACTGAAGCTTTCTTT	CASSLSRADTEAFF
TRBV27	NA	TRBJ1-1	NA	TGTGCCAGCAGTTTACGCCCGGGGCGTACTGAAGCTTTCTTT	CASSLRPGRTEAFF